The clone carrying this T cell receptor beta chain was seen just once. Germline values: CDR1 SNHLY, CDR2 FYNNEI. CDR3 length: 15 residues. Trimming cost V 1 base and J 5 bases; bases outside gene matches: 4. The study assigned cohorts using participant-reported clinical history. Donors in Cohort 3 who had recovered were those with two negative PCRs, healthcare professional clearance, or resolution of their symptoms. The data stem from a study of blood T cell repertoires in COVID-19. Study summary: Collection of acute and convalescent COVID-19 samples took place in the United States, Italy and Spain.

Repertoires were generated with immunoSEQ multiplex PCR, while TCRdb's copy carries only in-frame clones and drops some. The table records roughly 150,000 clones, approximately 90% of them present only once. The chain links TRBV2 to TRBJ2-3; 9 positions agree with TRBD2. The TCR originated in a middle-aged man who had recovered from COVID-19. The sequenced sample was PBMCs or T cells enriched from blood (not recorded which). The CDR3 protein is CASSEVASGVDTQYF. The CDR3, as DNA: TGTGCCAGCAGTGAAGTTGCTAGCGGGGTAGATACGCAGTATTTT.